Sequencing of this TCR beta chain was carried out in a study of shared clonotypes between healthy human individuals. On the study more broadly: Donors consisted of two women and a few men between 18 and 49. Study-wide points: Investigators expected sequencing depth to affect clonotype sharing among donors. Collection of samples was limited to blood; tissue repertoires likely differ.

Of note for this clone: The target antigen is unknown. The same CDR3 arises from other DNA sequences in this sample as well.

The CDR3 has 14 residues. Per the germline V gene, CDR1 is LGHNT and CDR2 is FRNRAP. The V gene lost 5 bases and the J gene lost 1 base, with 11 bases spanning the gap. Using immunoSEQ multiplex PCR, the repertoire was profiled, and TCRdb retains in-frame clones only, with some absent. The data contain some 510,000 clones, roughly 78% of them singletons. The TCR sequence derives from a middle-aged woman in good health. Some clones in this sample may be carry-over from other donors' samples. The chain combines TRBV12-5 with TRBJ1-1; D remains unclear. Sample: PBMCs. CDR3 sequence reads: CASGTGGQNTEAFF. CDR3 sequence (DNA): TGTGCTAGTGGTACCGGTGGTCAGAACACTGAAGCTTTCTTT. Based on the CDR3 plus reference TRBV12-5 and TRBJ1-1, the full variable domain is DARVTQTPRHKVTEMGQEVTMRCQPILGHNTVFWYRQTMMQGLELLAYFRNRAPLDDSGMPKDRFSAEMPDATLATLKIQPSEPRDSAVYFCASGTGGQNTEAFFGQGTRLTVV.